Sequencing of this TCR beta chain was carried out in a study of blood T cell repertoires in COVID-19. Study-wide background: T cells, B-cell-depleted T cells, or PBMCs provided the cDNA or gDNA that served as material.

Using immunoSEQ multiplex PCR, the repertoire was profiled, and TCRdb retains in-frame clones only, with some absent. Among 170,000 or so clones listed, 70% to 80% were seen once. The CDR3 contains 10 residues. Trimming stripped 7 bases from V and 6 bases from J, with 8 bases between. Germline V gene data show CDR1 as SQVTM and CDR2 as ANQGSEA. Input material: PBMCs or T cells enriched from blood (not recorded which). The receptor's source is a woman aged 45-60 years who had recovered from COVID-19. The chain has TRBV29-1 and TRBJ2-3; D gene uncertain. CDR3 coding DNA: TGCAGCGCCACATGGGATACGCAGTATTTT. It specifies CSATWDTQYF.